This TCR beta chain was obtained from a study of CD8+CD57+ T cells in acquired aplastic anemia. General observations from the study: Significant differences in CD8+ Simpson's diversity were not observed between patients and controls.

The CDR3 contains 15 residues. CDR1 SNHLY and CDR2 FYNNEI come from the germline V gene. For CDR3 and TCR beta VDJ profiling, genomic DNA was the template used. TCRdb passed the reads through MiXCR, listing each CDR3 protein once. The top ten hold 3% to 5% of the sample, which has just over 400,000 distinct CDR3 sequences, around 72% seen once. Of note for this clonotype: Antigen specificity is unknown. The junction differs from germline at one of its ends, possibly a read error.

The sample comprised sorted CD4+, CD8+, or CD8+CD57+ T cells (not recorded which) from PBMCs. This chain connects TRBV2 to TRBJ2-2; D is perhaps TRBD1 or TRBD2 (5 bases each). The sequence was collected from a human donor in good health, serving as a control. CDR3 loop: CASRTQYANTGELLF. In nucleotides, the CDR3 is TGTGCCAGTAGGACACAGTACGCGAACACCGGGGAGCTGCTTTTT.